This T cell receptor (beta chain) originates from a study of T-cell reconstitution after alpha-beta-depleted transplantation in children. The TCRbeta library was prepared with unique molecular identifiers. Using its own MiXCR run on the PCR reads, TCRdb lists one record per CDR3 protein. This table holds approximately 130,000 distinct CDR3 sequences, about a tenth found once. Study-level results: Surviving recipient T cells and thymic progenitors accounted for the high day-60 TCRbeta diversity observed in some patients. Reports say that about two months after transplant, the alpha-beta T cells came out of several hundred graft clones that had expanded. One year post-transplant, T-cell counts and diversity were largely derived from T cells produced anew.

This clonotype was counted a few times. Its antigen is not known. The CDR3 runs 19 residues. The V gene's germline CDR1 is PRHDT and CDR2 FYEKMQ (reference sequence). V lost 2 bases to trimming and J lost 3 bases; unmatched junction nucleotides: 13. V usage is TRBV13 and J usage is TRBJ2-7; TRBD2 agrees at 13 bases. This clonotype was obtained from a girl less than two years old who had a stem cell transplant for combined immunodeficiency, so the T cells may come from the graft donor. This material consisted of PBMCs, mostly from graft donor cells, taken 180 days after TCRalphabeta/CD19-depleted stem cell transplant. The CDR3 coding sequence is TGTGCCAGCAGCTTAAAAACTGGACTAGCGGGAGAAGTTCTCTACGAGCAGTACTTC. Translation: CASSLKTGLAGEVLYEQYF. The full variable domain, with the rest looked up from reference TRBV13 and TRBJ2-7, is AAGVIQSPRHLIKEKRETATLKCYPIPRHDTVYWYQQGPGQDPQFLISFYEKMQSDKGSIPDRFSAQQFSDYHSELNMSSLELGDSALYFCASSLKTGLAGEVLYEQYFGPGTRLTVT.